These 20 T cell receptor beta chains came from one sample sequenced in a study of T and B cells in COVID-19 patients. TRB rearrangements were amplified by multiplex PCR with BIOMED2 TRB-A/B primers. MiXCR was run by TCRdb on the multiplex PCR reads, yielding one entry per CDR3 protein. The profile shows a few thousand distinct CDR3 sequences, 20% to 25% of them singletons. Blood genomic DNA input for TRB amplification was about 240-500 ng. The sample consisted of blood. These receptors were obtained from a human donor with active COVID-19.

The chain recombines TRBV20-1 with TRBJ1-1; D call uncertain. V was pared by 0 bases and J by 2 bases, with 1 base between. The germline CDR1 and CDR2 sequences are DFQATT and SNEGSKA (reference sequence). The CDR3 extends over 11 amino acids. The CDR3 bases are TGCAGTGCTAGAGATAACACTGAAGCTTTCTTT. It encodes CSARDNTEAFF.

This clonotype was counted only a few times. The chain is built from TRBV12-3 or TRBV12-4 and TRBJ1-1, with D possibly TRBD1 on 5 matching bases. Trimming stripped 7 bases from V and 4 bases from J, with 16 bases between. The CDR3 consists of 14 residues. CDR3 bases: TGTGCCAGCACCCCTACGACAGATGTCACTGAAGCTTTCTTT. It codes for CASTPTTDVTEAFF.

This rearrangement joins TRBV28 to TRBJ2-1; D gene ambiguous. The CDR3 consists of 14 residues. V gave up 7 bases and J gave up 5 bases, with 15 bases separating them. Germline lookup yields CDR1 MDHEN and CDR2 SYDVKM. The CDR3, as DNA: TGTGCCAGCACCAAGTCCAGGATTAACAATGAGCAGTTCTTC. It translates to CASTKSRINNEQFF.

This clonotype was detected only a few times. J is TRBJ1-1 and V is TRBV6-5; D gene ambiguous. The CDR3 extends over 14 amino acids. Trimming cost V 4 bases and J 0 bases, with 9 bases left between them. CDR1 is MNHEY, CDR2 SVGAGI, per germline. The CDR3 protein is CASSSRALNTEAFF. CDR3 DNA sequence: TGTGCCAGCAGTTCAAGGGCTCTGAACACTGAAGCTTTCTTT.

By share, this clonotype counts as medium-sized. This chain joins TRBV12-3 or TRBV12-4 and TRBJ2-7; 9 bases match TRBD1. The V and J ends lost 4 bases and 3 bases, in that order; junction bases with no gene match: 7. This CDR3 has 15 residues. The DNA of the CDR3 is TGTGCCAGCAGTTCGACGGGACAGGGCTTCTACGAGCAGTACTTC. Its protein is CASSSTGQGFYEQYF.

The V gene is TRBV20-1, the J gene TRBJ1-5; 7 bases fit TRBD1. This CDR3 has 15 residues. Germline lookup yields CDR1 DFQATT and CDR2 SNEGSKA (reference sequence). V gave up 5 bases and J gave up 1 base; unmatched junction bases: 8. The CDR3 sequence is CSALPGGVSNQPQHF. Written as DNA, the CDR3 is TGCAGTGCTCTACCAGGGGGTGTAAGCAATCAGCCCCAGCATTTT.

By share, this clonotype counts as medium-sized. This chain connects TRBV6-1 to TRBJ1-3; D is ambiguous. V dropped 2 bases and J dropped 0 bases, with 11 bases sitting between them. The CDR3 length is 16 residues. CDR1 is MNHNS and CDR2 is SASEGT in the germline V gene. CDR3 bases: TGTGCCAGCAGTGAAAATGGCGGTACCTCTGGAAACACCATATATTTT. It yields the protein CASSENGGTSGNTIYF.

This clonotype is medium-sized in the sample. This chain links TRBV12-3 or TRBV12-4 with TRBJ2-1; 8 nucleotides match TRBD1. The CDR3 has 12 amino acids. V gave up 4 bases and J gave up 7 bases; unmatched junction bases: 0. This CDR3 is CASSYRGNEQFF. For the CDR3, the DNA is TGTGCCAGCAGTTACAGGGGGAATGAGCAGTTCTTC.

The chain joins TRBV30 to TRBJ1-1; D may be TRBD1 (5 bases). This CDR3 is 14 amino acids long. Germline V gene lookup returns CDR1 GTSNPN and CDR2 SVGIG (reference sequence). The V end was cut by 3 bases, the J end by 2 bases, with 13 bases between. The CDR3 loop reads CAWRPPRANTEAFF. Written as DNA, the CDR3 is TGTGCCTGGAGACCCCCCAGGGCCAACACTGAAGCTTTCTTT.

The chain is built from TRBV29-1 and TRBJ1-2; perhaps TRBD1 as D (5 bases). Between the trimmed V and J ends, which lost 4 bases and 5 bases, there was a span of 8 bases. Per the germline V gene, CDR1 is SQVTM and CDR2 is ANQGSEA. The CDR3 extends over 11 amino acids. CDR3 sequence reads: CSVGEGYGYTF. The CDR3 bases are TGCAGCGTTGGGGAGGGGTATGGCTACACCTTC.

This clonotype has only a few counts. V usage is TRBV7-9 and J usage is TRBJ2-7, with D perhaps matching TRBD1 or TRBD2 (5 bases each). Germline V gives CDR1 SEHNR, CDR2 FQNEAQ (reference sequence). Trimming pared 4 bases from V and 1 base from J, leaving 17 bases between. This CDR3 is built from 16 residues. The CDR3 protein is CASSSKEGPASYEQYF. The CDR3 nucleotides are TGTGCCAGCAGCTCTAAAGAGGGGCCAGCGTCCTACGAGCAGTACTTC. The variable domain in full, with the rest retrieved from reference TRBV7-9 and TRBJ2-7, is DTGVSQNPRHKITKRGQNVTFRCDPISEHNRLYWYRQTLGQGPEFLTYFQNEAQLEKSRLLSDRFSAERPKGSFSTLEIQRTEQGDSAMYLCASSSKEGPASYEQYFGPGTRLTVT.

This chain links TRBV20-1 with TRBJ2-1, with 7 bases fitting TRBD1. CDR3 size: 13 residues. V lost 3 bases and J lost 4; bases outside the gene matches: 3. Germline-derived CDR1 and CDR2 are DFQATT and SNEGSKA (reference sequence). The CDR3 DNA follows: TGCAGTGCTAGCACAGGGGTGTACAATGAGCAGTTCTTC. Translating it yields CSASTGVYNEQFF.

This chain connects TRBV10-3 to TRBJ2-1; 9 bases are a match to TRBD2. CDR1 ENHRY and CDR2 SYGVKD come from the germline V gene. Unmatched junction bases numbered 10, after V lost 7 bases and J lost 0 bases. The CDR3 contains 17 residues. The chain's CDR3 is CAITRTSGSSSYNEQFF. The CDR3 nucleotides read TGTGCCATCACCCGAACTAGCGGGTCGAGCTCCTACAATGAGCAGTTCTTC.

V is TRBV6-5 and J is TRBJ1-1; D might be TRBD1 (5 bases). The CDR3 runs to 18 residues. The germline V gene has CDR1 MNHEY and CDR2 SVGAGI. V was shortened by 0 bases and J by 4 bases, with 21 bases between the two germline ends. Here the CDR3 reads CASSYSVQGWGVSTEAFF. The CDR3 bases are TGTGCCAGCAGTTACTCAGTGCAGGGATGGGGTGTGAGCACTGAAGCTTTCTTT.

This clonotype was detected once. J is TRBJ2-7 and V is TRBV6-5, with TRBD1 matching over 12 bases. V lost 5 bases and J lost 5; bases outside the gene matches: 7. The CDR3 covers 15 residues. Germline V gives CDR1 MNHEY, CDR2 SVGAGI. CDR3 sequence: CASSHGTGGSDEQYF. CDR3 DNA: TGTGCCAGCAGTCACGGGACAGGGGGCTCTGACGAGCAGTACTTC.

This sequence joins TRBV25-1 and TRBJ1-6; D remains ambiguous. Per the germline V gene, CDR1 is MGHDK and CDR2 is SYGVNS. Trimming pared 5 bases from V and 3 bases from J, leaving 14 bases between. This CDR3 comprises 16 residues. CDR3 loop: CASSPSYPFYNSPLHF. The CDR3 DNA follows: TGTGCCAGCAGTCCCTCCTACCCCTTCTATAATTCACCCCTCCACTTT.

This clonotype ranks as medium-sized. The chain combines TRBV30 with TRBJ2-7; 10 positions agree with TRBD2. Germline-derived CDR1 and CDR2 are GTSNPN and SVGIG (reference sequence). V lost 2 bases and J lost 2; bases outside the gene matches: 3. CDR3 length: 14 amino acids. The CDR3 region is CAWSRTSGAYEQYF. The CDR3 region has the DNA TGTGCCTGGAGTAGGACTAGCGGAGCCTACGAGCAGTACTTC.

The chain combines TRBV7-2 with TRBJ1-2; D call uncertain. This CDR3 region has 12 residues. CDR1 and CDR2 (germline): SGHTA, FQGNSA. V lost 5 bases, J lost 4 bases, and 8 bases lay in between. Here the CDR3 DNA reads TGTGCCAGCAGCCTATTGGGCTATGGCTACACCTTC. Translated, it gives CASSLLGYGYTF.

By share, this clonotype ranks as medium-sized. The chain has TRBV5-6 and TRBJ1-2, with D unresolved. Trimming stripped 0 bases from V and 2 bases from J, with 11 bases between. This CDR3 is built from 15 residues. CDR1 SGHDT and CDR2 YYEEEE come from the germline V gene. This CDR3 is CASSLVWAGNYGYTF. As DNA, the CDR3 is TGTGCCAGCAGCTTGGTCTGGGCGGGGAACTATGGCTACACCTTC.

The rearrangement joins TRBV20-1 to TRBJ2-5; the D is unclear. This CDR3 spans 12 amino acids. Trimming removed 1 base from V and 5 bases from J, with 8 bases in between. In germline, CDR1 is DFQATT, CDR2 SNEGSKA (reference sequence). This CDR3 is CSARGPRETQYF. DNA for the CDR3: TGCAGTGCTAGAGGACCCAGGGAGACCCAGTACTTC.